This record covers a single T cell receptor (beta chain). This record comes from a study of CD8 T cells in Susac syndrome. The authors reverse transcribed about 0.45 to 1 ug RNA with random hexamers. Using its own MiXCR run on the immunoSEQ multiplex PCR reads, TCRdb lists one record per CDR3 protein. The sample gives 210,000 or so distinct CDR3 sequences, more than 85% of which show up once; roughly 0.13% is in the top ten. There are 16 residues in the CDR3. V was pared by 6 bases and J by 4 bases, with 20 bases between. The receptor was isolated from a human donor with multiple sclerosis. Sequenced: CD8+ T cells from PBMCs. The chain links TRBV12-3 or TRBV12-4 to TRBJ2-3; D is undetermined. CDR3 amino acids: CASRVGAHPRADTQYF. The CDR3 nucleotides read TGTGCCAGCAGGGTCGGTGCTCACCCTAGGGCAGATACGCAGTATTTT.